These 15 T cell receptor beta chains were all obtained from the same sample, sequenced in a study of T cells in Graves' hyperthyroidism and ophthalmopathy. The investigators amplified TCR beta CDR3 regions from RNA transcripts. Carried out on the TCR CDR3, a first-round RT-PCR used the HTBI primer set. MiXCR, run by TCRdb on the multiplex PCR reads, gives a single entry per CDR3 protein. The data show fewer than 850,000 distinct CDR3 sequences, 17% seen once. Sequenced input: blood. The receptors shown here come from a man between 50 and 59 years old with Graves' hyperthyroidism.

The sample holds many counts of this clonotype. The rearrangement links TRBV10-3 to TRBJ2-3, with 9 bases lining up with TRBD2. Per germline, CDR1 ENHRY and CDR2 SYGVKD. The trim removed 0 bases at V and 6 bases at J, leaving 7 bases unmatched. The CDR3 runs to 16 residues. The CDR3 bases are TGTGCCATCAGTGAGTCTAGCGGGAGAGGTGCCGATACGCAGTATTTT. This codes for CAISESSGRGADTQYF.

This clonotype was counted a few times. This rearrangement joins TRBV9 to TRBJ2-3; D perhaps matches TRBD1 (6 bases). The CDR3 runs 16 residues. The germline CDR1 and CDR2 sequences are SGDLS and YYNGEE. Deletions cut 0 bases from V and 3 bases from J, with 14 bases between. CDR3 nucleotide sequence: TGTGCCAGCAGCGTAGGACAGGCGGCCTCGACAGATACGCAGTATTTT. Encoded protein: CASSVGQAASTDTQYF.

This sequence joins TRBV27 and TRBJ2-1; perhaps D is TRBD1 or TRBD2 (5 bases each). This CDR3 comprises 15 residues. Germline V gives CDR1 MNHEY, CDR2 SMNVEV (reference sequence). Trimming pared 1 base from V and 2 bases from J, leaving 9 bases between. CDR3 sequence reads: CASSLWLGAYNEQFF. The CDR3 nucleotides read TGTGCCAGCAGTTTATGGTTGGGGGCCTACAATGAGCAGTTCTTC.

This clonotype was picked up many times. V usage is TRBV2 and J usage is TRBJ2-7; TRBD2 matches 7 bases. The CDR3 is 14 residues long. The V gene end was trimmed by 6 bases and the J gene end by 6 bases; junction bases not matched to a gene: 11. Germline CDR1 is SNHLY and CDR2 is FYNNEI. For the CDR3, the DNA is TGTGCCAGCAGAGGGGCCAGCGGGAAAGGCGAGCAGTACTTC. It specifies CASRGASGKGEQYF.

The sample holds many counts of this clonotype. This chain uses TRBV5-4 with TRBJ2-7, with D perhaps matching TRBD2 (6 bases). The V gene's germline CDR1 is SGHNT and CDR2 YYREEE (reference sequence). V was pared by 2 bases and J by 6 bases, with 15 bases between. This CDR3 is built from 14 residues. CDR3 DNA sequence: TGTGCCAGCAGCTTATCACACGGGAGTGGCGAGCAGTACTTC. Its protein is CASSLSHGSGEQYF.

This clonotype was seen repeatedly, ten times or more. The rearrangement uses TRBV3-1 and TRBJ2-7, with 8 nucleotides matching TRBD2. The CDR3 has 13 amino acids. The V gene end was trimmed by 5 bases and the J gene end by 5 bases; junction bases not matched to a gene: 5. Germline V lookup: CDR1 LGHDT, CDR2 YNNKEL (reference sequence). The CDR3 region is CASSSRGANEQYF. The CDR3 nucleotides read TGTGCCAGCAGCTCGCGGGGGGCAAACGAGCAGTACTTC.

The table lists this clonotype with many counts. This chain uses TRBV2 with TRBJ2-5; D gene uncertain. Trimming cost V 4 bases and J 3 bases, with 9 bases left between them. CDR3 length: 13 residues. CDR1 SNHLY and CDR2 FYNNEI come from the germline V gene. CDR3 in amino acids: CASSGFVEETQYF. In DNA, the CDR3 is TGTGCCAGCAGTGGATTCGTGGAAGAGACCCAGTACTTC.

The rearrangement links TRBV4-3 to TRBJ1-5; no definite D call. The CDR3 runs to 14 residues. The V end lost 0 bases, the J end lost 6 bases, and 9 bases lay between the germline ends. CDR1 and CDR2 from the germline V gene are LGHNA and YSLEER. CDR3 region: CASSQDLKAQPQHF. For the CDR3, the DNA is TGCGCCAGCAGCCAAGATTTAAAGGCTCAGCCCCAGCATTTT.

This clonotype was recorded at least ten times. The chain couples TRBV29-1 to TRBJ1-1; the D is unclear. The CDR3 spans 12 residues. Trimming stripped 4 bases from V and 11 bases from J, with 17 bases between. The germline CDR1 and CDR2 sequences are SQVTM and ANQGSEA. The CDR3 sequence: CSVARARVGAFF. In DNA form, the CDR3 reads TGCAGCGTTGCCCGAGCAAGGGTAGGGGCTTTCTTT.

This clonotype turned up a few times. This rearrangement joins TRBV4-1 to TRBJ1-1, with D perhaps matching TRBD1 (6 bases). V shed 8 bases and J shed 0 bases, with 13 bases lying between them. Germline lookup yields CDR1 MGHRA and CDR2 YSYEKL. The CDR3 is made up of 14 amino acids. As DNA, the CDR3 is TGCGCCAGCGGGACAAGCACCATGAACACTGAAGCTTTCTTT. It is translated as CASGTSTMNTEAFF.

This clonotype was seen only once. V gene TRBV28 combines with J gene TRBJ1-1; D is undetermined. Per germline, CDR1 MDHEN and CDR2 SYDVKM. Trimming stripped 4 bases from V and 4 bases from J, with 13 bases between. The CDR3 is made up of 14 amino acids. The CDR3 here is CASSSRPGATEAFF. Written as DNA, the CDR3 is TGTGCCAGCAGTTCCCGCCCGGGAGCCACTGAAGCTTTCTTT.

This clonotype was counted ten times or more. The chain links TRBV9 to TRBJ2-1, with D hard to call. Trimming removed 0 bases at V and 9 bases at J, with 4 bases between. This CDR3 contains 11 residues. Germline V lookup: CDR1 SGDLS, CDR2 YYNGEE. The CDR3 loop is CASSVGGEQFF. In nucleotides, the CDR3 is TGTGCCAGCAGCGTAGGGGGTGAGCAGTTCTTC.

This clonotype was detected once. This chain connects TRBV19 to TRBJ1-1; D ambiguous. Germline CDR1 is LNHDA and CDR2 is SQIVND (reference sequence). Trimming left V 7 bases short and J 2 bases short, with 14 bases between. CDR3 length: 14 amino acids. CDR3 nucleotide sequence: TGTGCCAGTAAGAAGGGCAACGCAAACACTGAAGCTTTCTTT. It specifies CASKKGNANTEAFF. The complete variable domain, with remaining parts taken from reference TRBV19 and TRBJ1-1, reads DGGITQSPKYLFRKEGQNVTLSCEQNLNHDAMYWYRQDPGQGLRLIYYSQIVNDFQKGDIAEGYSVSREKKESFPLTVTSAQKNPTAFYLCASKKGNANTEAFFGQGTRLTVV.

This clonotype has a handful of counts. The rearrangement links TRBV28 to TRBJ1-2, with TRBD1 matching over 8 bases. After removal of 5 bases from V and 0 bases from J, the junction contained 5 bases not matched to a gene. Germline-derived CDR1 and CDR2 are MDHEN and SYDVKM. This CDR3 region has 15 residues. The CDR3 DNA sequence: TGTGCCAGCAGTAAACAGGGGGTAACTAACTATGGCTACACCTTC. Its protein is CASSKQGVTNYGYTF.

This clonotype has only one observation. The chain's CDR3 is CASSLMALSGSNQPQHF. CDR3 coding DNA: TGTGCCAGCAGCTTAATGGCGTTATCGGGGAGCAATCAGCCCCAGCATTTT. The chain recombines TRBV7-2 with TRBJ1-5; no clear D gene. V lost 2 bases and J 1 base, leaving 15 bases between the germline ends. The CDR3 is 17 residues long. Germline V gene data show CDR1 as SGHTA and CDR2 as FQGNSA. Together with reference TRBV7-2 and TRBJ1-5, the CDR3 gives the full variable domain: GAGVSQSPSNKVTEKGKDVELRCDPISGHTALYWYRQSLGQGLEFLIYFQGNSAPDKSGLPSDRFSAERTGGSVSTLTIQRTQQEDSAVYLCASSLMALSGSNQPQHFGDGTRLSIL.